This entry is about one TCR beta chain. The sample originates from a study of blood T cells in healthy people across ages. A second PCR, run for roughly 6 to 11 cycles, used a sample-barcoded 5' primer plus a J-beta primer mix. Via MiXCR, TCRdb re-called the 5' RACE reads, giving one row per CDR3 protein. The data show around 700,000 distinct CDR3 sequences, roughly 25% seen once. Germline V lookup: CDR1 LGHDT, CDR2 YNNKEL (reference sequence). The CDR3 sequence is 16 residues long. V gave up 1 base and J gave up 3 bases, with 12 bases separating them. This sample was also put to use in a study of T cells of mothers and their children.

The sample comprised blood. The TCR was taken from a boy aged 10-17 years in good health. The chain uses TRBV3-1 and TRBJ1-4; possibly TRBD1 for D (6 bases). The CDR3 DNA is TGTGCCAGCAGCCAAGTCACGGGGGCACCTAATGAAAAACTGTTTTTT. It specifies CASSQVTGAPNEKLFF.